This T cell receptor beta chain was sequenced during a study of blood T cell repertoires in COVID-19. Original processing methods: Reference gene primers were amplified, and this amplification served to estimate nucleated cell counts. Measured with immunoSEQ multiplex PCR; TCRdb has only the in-frame clones, and not every one. Clone size and the V and J calls come from that table; the DNA yielded D and trimming. This table holds 200,000 to 300,000 clones, around 87% found once. V lost 4 bases to trimming and J lost 7 bases, with 16 bases between them. This CDR3 spans 13 amino acids. Germline CDR1 is GTSNPN and CDR2 is SVGIG (reference sequence).

This receptor was identified in a woman in her forties or fifties with acute or convalescent COVID-19. Sequencing input: peripheral blood. The rearrangement joins TRBV30 to TRBJ2-5; D not certain. Here the CDR3 DNA reads TGTGCCTGGACCCAAATTGTATTCGGGACCCAGTACTTC. Translation: CAWTQIVFGTQYF. Filled out from reference TRBV30 and TRBJ2-5, the complete variable domain reads SQTIHQWPATLVQPVGSPLSLECTVEGTSNPNLYWYRQAAGRGLQLLFYSVGIGQISSEVPQNLSASRPQDRQFILSSKKLLLSDSGFYLCAWTQIVFGTQYFGPGTRLLVL.